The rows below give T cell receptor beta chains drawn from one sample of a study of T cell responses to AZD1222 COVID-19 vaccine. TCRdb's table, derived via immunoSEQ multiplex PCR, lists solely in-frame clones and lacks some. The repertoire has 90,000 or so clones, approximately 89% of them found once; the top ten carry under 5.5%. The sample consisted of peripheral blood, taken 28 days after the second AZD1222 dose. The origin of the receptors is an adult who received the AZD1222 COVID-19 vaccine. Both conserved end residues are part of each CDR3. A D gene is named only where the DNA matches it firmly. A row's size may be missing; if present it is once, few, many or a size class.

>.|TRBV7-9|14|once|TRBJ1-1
CASSLDALNTEAFF
TGTGCCAGCAGCTTAGATGCACTGAACACTGAAGCTTTCTTT
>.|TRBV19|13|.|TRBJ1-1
CASSDGMNTEAFF
TGTGCCAGTTCAGACGGGATGAACACTGAAGCTTTCTTT
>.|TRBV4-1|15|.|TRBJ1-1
CASSQDFGRNTEAFF
TGCGCCAGCAGCCAAGATTTCGGGAGAAACACTGAAGCTTTCTTT
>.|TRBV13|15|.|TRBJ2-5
CASSLASAYQETQYF
TGTGCCAGCAGCTTAGCTAGCGCGTACCAAGAGACCCAGTACTTC
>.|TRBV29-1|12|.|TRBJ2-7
CSAGKRGYEQYF
TGCAGCGCCGGGAAGAGAGGTTACGAGCAGTACTTC
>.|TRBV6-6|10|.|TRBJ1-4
CATGPGLLFF
TGTGCCACCGGGCCCGGCTTACTGTTTTTT
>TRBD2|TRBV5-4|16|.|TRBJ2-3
CASSARLAGTADTQYF
TGTGCCAGCAGCGCTAGACTAGCGGGGACTGCAGATACGCAGTATTTT
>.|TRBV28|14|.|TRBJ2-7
CASSPLRLSYEQYF
TGTGCCAGCAGTCCCCTCCGCCTATCCTACGAGCAGTACTTC
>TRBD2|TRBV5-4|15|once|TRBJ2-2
CASSFGRGNTGELFF
TGTGCCAGCAGCTTCGGGAGGGGGAACACCGGGGAGCTGTTTTTT
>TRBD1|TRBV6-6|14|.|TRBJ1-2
CASTFQRDREGYTF
TGTGCCAGCACCTTCCAACGGGACAGGGAGGGCTACACCTTC
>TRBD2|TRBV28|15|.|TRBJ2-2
CASSPGTRNTGELFF
TGTGCCAGCAGTCCCGGGACTAGAAACACCGGGGAGCTGTTTTTT
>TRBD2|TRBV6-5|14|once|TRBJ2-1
CASLAGGLYNEQFF
TGTGCCAGTCTAGCGGGGGGGCTCTACAATGAGCAGTTCTTC
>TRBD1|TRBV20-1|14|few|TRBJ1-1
CSASVTGIKSEAFF
TGCAGTGCTAGTGTGACAGGGATCAAGTCTGAAGCTTTCTTT
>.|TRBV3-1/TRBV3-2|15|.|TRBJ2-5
CASSQAGARKETQYF
TGTGCCAGCAGCCAAGCCGGGGCCAGAAAAGAGACCCAGTACTTC
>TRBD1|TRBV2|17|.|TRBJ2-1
CASSDIRTGGVSNEQFF
TGTGCCAGCAGTGACATCCGGACAGGGGGCGTTTCAAATGAGCAGTTCTTC
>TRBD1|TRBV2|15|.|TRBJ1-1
CASRIQGVTNTEAFF
TGTGCCAGCAGGATACAGGGGGTTACGAACACTGAAGCTTTCTTT
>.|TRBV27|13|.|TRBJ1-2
CASSLSLGYGYTF
TGTGCCAGCAGTTTATCGTTAGGTTATGGCTACACCTTC
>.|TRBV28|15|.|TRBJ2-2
CASTPDLANTGELFF
TGTGCCAGCACGCCGGACTTAGCGAACACCGGGGAGCTGTTTTTT
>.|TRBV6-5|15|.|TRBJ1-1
CASTRSSRTNTEAFF
TGTGCCAGCACCCGAAGTAGCAGGACGAACACTGAAGCTTTCTTT
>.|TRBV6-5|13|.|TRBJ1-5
CASKGISNQPQHF
TGTGCCAGCAAGGGGATTAGCAATCAGCCCCAGCATTTT
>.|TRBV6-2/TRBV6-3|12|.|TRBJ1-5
CASSFVPQPQHF
TGTGCCAGCAGTTTCGTTCCCCAGCCCCAGCATTTT
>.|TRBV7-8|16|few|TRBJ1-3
CASSLGRRPLGGTIYF
TGTGCCAGCAGCTTAGGTCGCCGGCCCTTGGGGGGCACCATATATTTT
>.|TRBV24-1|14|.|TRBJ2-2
CATAMDSPTGELFF
TGTGCCACCGCTATGGACAGTCCCACCGGGGAGCTGTTTTTT
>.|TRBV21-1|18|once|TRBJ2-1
CASSKSHRIKTLVYEQFF
TGTGCCAGCAGCAAATCTCACCGTATTAAGACTTTGGTGTATGAGCAGTTCTTC
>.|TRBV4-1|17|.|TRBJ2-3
CASSQENGAGRTDTQYF
TGCGCCAGCAGCCAAGAAAACGGGGCAGGGCGCACAGATACGCAGTATTTT
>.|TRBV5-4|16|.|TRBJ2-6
CASSLGPGSGANVLTF
TGTGCCAGCAGCTTGGGGCCGGGCTCTGGGGCCAACGTCCTGACTTTC
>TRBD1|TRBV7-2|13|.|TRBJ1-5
CASSLVTGAAQHF
TGTGCCAGCAGCTTAGTGACAGGGGCGGCCCAGCATTTT
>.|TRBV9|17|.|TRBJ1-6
CASSEYDRPGWGSPLHF
TGTGCCAGCAGCGAGTACGACAGGCCAGGGTGGGGTTCACCCCTCCACTTT
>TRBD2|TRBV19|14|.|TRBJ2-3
CASSEELAPDTQYF
TGTGCCAGTAGTGAGGAACTAGCGCCAGATACGCAGTATTTT
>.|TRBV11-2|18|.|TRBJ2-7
CASSLEVRQVVGYYEQYF
TGTGCCAGCAGCTTAGAGGTCCGACAGGTGGTCGGGTACTACGAGCAGTACTTC
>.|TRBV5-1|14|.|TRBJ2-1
CASSLWGGPNEQFF
TGCGCCAGCAGCCTATGGGGGGGCCCCAATGAGCAGTTCTTC
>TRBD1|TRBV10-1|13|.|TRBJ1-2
CASSEGGGYGYTF
TGCGCCAGCAGTGAAGGGGGCGGCTATGGCTACACCTTC
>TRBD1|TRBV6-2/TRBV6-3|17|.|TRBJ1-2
CASSYSYRDRSHYGYTF
TGTGCCAGCAGTTACTCCTACCGGGACAGGAGTCACTATGGCTACACCTTC
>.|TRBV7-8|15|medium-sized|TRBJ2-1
CASSLASGSHNEQFF
TGTGCCAGCAGCTTAGCATCCGGATCTCACAATGAGCAGTTCTTC
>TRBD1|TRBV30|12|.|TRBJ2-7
CAWMTGAYEQYF
TGTGCCTGGATGACAGGGGCCTACGAGCAGTACTTC
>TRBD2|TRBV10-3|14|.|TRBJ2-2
CATRLAGGPGELFF
TGTGCCACCAGGCTAGCGGGGGGCCCCGGGGAGCTGTTTTTT
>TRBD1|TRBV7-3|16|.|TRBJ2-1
CASSLTPGQGYNEQFF
TGTGCCAGCAGCTTAACCCCGGGACAGGGATACAATGAGCAGTTCTTC
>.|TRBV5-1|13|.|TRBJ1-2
CASSFLRSRGYTF
TGCGCCAGCAGCTTTCTACGGTCTCGTGGCTACACCTTC
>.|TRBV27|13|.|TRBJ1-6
CASSLVGNSPLHF
TGTGCCAGCAGTTTAGTGGGTAATTCACCCCTCCACTTT
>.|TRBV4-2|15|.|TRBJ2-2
CASSQVEGTAGELFF
TGTGCCAGCAGCCAAGTTGAAGGGACGGCCGGGGAGCTGTTTTTT
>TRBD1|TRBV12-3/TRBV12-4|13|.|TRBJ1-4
CASSDRAQEKLFF
TGTGCCAGCAGCGACAGGGCTCAAGAAAAACTGTTTTTT
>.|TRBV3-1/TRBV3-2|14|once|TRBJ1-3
CASSQALMVNTIYF
TGTGCCAGCAGCCAAGCCCTTATGGTCAACACCATATATTTT
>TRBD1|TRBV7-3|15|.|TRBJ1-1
CASSLTDRVNTEAFF
TGTGCCAGCAGCTTAACGGACAGGGTGAACACTGAAGCTTTCTTT
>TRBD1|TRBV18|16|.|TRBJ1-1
CASSPGGTGFAGEAFF
TGTGCCAGCTCGCCCGGAGGGACAGGGTTTGCGGGTGAAGCTTTCTTT
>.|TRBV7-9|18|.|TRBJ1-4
CASSLSGRGRRGGEKLFF
TGTGCCAGCAGCTTAAGTGGCAGGGGCCGAAGAGGGGGTGAAAAACTGTTTTTT
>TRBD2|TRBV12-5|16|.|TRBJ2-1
CASASTSGETYNEQFF
TGTGCTAGTGCCTCGACTAGCGGAGAGACCTACAATGAGCAGTTCTTC
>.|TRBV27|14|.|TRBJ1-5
CASSGGGGNQPQHF
TGTGCCAGCTCGGGGGGGGGTGGCAATCAGCCCCAGCATTTT
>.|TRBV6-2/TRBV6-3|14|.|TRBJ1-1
CASSYGGEDTEAFF
TGTGCCAGCAGTTACGGCGGGGAGGACACTGAAGCTTTCTTT
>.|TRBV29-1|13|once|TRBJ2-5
CSVDRDAGETQYF
TGCAGCGTTGACAGGGACGCAGGAGAGACCCAGTACTTC
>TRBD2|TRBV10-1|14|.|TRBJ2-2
CATRPSGGTGELFF
TGCGCCACGAGACCTAGCGGGGGGACCGGGGAGCTGTTTTTT
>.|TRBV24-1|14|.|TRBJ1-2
CATSGSWQDYGYTF
TGTGCCACCAGTGGCAGTTGGCAGGACTATGGCTACACCTTC
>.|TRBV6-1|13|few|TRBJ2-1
CASREDHYNEQFF
TGTGCCAGCCGTGAGGACCACTACAATGAGCAGTTCTTC
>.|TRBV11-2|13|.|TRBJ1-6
CASSDGYGSPLHF
TGTGCCAGCTCGGACGGCTATGGTTCACCCCTCCACTTT
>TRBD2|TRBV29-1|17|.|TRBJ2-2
CSVLLAGGAVKGGELFF
TGCAGCGTTCTCTTGGCGGGGGGCGCGGTTAAGGGAGGGGAGCTGTTTTTT
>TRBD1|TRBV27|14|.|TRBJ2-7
CASSLYRGRYEQYF
TGTGCCAGCAGTTTATACAGGGGGCGGTACGAGCAGTACTTC
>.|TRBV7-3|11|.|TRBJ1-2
CASRPDNGYTF
TGTGCCTCCAGACCTGATAATGGCTACACCTTC
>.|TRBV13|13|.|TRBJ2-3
CASSRDSTDTQYF
TGTGCCAGCAGCCGGGACAGCACAGATACGCAGTATTTT